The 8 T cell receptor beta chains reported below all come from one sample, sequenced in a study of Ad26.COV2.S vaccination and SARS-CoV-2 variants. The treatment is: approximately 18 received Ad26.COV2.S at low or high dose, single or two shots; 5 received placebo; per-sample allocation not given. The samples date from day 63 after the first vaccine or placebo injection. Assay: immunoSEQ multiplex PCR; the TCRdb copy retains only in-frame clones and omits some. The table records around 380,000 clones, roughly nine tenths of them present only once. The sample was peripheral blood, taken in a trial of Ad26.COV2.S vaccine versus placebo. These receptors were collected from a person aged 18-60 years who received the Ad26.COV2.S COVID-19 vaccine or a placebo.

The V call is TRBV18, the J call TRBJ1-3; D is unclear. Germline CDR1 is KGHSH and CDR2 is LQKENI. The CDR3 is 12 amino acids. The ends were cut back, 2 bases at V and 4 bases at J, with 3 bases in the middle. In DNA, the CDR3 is TGTGCCAGCTCACCATGGGGAAACACCATATATTTT. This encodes CASSPWGNTIYF.

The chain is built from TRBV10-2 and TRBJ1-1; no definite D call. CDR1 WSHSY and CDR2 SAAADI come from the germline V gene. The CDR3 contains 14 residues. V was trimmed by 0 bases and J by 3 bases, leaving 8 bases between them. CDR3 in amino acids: CASSESRGYTEAFF. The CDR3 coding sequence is TGCGCCAGCAGTGAGTCGCGCGGTTACACTGAAGCTTTCTTT.

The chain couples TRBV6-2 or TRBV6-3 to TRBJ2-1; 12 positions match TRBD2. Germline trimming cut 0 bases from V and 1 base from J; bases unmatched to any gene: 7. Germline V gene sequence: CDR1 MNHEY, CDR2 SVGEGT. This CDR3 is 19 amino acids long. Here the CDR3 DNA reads TGTGCCAGCAGTTACTCAACCGGGACTAGCGGGTTTTCCTACAATGAGCAGTTCTTC. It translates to CASSYSTGTSGFSYNEQFF.

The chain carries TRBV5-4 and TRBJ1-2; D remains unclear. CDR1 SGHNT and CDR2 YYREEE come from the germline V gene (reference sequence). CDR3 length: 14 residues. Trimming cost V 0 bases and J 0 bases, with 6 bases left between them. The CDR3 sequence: CASSLDLANYGYTF. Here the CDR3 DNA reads TGTGCCAGCAGCTTGGATTTGGCTAACTATGGCTACACCTTC.

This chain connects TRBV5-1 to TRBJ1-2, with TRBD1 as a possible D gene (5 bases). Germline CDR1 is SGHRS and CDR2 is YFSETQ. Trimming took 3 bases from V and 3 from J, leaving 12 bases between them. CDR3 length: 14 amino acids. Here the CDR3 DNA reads TGCGCCAGCAGCTCAGCTCCGGGGGACTATGGCTACACCTTC. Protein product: CASSSAPGDYGYTF.

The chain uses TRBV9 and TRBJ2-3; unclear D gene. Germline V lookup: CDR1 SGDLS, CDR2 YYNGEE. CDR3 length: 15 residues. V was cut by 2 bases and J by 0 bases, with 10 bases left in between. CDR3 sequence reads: CASSVGVSSTDTQYF. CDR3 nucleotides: TGTGCCAGCAGCGTCGGCGTATCTAGCACAGATACGCAGTATTTT.

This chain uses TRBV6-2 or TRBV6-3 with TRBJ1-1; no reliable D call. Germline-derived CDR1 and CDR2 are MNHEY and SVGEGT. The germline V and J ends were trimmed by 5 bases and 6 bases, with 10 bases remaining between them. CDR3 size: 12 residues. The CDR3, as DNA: TGTGCCAGCAGTCTGGGCGAAGCTGAAGCTTTCTTT. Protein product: CASSLGEAEAFF.

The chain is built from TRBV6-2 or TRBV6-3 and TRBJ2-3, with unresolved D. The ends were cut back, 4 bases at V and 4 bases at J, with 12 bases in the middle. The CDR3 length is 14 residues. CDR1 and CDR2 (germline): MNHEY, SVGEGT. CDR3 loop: CASSSDWLADTQYF. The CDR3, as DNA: TGTGCCAGCAGTTCTGACTGGCTCGCAGATACGCAGTATTTT.